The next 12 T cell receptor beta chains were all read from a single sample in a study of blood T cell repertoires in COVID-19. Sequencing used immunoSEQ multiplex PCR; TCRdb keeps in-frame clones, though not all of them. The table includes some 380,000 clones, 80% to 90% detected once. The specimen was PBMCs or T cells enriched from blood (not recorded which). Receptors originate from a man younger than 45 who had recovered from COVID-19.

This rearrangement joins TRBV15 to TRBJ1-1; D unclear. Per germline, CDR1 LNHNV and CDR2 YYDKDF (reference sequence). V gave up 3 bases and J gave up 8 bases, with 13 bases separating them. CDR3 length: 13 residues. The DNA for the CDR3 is TGTGCCACCAGCAGCCATAACAGAAACGAAGCTTTCTTT. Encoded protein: CATSSHNRNEAFF.

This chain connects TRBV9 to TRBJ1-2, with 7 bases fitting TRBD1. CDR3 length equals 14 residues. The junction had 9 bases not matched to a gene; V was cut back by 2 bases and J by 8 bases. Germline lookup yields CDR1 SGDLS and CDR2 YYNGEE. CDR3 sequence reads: CASSVRETGAGYTF. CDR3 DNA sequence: TGTGCCAGCAGCGTTCGTGAAACAGGGGCGGGCTACACCTTC.

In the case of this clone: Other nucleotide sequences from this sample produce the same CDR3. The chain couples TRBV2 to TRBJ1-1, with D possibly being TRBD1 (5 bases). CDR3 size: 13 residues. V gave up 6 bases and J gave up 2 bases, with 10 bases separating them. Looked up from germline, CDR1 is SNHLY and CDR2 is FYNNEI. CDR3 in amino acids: CASSQGENTEAFF. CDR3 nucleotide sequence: TGTGCCAGCAGCCAGGGTGAAAACACTGAAGCTTTCTTT.

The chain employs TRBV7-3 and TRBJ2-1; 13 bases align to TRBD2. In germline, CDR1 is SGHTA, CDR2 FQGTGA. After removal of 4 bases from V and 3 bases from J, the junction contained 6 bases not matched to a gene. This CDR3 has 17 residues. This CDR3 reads CASSSLRLAGGYNEQFF. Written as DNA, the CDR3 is TGTGCCAGCAGCTCCCTCAGACTAGCGGGGGGCTACAATGAGCAGTTCTTC.

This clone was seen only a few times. The CDR3 region has the DNA TGTGCCAGCAGTTACTTGGACAGGCCCCAGCATTTT. As protein: CASSYLDRPQHF. V is TRBV6-2 or TRBV6-3 and J is TRBJ1-5; D perhaps matches TRBD1 (6 bases). V was clipped by 1 base and J by 9 bases, with 7 bases between them. The length of the CDR3 is 12 residues. Germline V gives CDR1 MNHEY, CDR2 SVGEGT.

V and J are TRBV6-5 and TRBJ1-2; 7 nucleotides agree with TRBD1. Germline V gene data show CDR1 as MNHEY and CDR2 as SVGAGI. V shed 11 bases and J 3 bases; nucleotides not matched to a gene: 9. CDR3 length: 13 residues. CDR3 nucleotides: TGTGCCCTCCAGGGACAGCACCACTATGGCTACACCTTC. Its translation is CALQGQHHYGYTF.

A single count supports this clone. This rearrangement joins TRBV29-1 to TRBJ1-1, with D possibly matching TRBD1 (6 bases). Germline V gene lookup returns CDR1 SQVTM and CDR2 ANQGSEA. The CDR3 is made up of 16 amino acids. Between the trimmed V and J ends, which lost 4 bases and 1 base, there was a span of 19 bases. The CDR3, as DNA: TGCAGCGTTGGACAGGTCCGGGGCGGCAGGAACACTGAAGCTTTCTTT. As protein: CSVGQVRGGRNTEAFF.

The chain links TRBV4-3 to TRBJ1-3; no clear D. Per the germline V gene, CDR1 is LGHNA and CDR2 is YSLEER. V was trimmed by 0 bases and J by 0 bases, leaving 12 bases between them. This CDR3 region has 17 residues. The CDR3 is CASSQELSGTSGNTIYF. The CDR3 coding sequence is TGCGCCAGCAGCCAAGAACTTTCGGGTACCTCTGGAAACACCATATATTTT.

CDR3 amino acids: CASSLFAWSFYEQYF. In nucleotides, the CDR3 is TGTGCCAGCAGTCTCTTCGCCTGGAGCTTCTACGAGCAGTACTTC. The J gene is TRBJ2-7, the V gene TRBV27; D is ambiguous. This CDR3 has 15 residues. V dropped 5 bases and J dropped 3 bases, with 17 bases sitting between them. The germline gives CDR1 MNHEY, CDR2 SMNVEV (reference sequence).

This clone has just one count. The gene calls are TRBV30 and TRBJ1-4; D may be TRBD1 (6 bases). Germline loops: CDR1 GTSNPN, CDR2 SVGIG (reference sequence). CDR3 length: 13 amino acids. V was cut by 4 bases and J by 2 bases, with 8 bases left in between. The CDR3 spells CAWTQGTNEKLFF. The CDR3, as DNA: TGTGCCTGGACGCAGGGGACTAATGAAAAACTGTTTTTT.

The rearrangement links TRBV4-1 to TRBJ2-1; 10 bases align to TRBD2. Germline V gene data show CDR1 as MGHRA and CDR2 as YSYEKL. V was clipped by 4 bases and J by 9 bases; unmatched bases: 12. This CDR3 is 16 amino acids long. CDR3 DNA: TGCGCCAGCAGCCCCAAGATCACTAGCGGGGTAGTTGAGCAGTTCTTC. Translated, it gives CASSPKITSGVVEQFF.

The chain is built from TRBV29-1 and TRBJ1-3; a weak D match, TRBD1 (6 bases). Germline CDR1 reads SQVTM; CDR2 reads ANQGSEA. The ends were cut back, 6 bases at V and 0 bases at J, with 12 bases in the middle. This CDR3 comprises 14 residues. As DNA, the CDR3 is TGCAGCGTGCAAGGGGGGGACTCTGGAAACACCATATATTTT. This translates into CSVQGGDSGNTIYF.